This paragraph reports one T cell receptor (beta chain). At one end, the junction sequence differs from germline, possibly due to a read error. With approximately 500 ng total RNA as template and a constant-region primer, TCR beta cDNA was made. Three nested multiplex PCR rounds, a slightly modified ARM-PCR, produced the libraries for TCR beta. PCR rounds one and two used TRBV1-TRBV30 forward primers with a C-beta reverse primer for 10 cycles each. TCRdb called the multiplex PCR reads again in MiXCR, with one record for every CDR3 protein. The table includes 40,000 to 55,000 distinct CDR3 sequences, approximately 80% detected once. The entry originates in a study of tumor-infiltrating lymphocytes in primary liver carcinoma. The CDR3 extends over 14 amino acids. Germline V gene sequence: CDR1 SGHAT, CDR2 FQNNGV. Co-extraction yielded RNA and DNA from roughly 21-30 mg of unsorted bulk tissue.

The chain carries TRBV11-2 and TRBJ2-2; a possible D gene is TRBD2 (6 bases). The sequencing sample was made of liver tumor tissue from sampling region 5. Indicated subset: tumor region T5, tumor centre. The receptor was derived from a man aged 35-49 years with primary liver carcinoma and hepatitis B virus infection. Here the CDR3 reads CASSLRSHTGGLFF. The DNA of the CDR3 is TGTGCCAGCAGCTTAAGGAGTCACACCGGGGGGCTGTTTTTT.